Below, 23 T cell receptor beta chains from the same sample are listed, as sequenced in a study of T cell changes during pregnancy in multiple sclerosis. Only in-frame clones appear in the TCRdb table, and some are missing; sequencing was by immunoSEQ multiplex PCR. This sample has around 35,000 clones, with roughly nine tenths found just once. Sequencing used CD8+ T cells from peripheral blood mononuclear cells, obtained after pregnancy. Source of these receptors: a female donor with multiple sclerosis, enrolled in a pregnancy study.

The chain uses TRBV10-3 and TRBJ2-1; D unresolved. The CDR3 extends over 13 amino acids. Trimming cost V 3 bases and J 5 bases, with 8 bases left between them. Germline V gives CDR1 ENHRY, CDR2 SYGVKD. CDR3 sequence (DNA): TGTGCCATCAGTGAAGAAGCGCACAATGAGCAGTTCTTC. It specifies CAISEEAHNEQFF.

The chain couples TRBV5-6 to TRBJ1-1; the match to TRBD1 covers 7 bases. Germline V gene sequence: CDR1 SGHDT, CDR2 YYEEEE. The CDR3 loop spans 12 amino acids. The V gene end was trimmed by 4 bases and the J gene end by 8 bases; junction bases not matched to a gene: 5. CDR3 protein: CASSVYRGEAFF. The CDR3 DNA is TGTGCCAGCAGCGTATACAGGGGCGAAGCTTTCTTT.

CDR3 protein: CASSTDRGGNEQFF. CDR3 in DNA: TGTGCCAGTAGTACTGACAGGGGTGGCAATGAGCAGTTCTTC. The genes are TRBV19 and TRBJ2-1; 8 nucleotides match TRBD1. Germline V gives CDR1 LNHDA, CDR2 SQIVND (reference sequence). Trimming removed 4 bases from V and 6 bases from J; junction bases left unmatched: 5. This CDR3 contains 14 residues.

This rearrangement joins TRBV29-1 to TRBJ1-2; D might be TRBD1 (5 bases). The CDR3 is 12 residues long. CDR1 and CDR2 (germline): SQVTM, ANQGSEA. V lost 6 bases and J 5 bases, leaving 13 bases between the germline ends. The CDR3, as DNA: TGCAGCGTCCAACTGGGGACTTATGGCTACACCTTC. Protein product: CSVQLGTYGYTF.

The sample holds a few counts of this clone. The rearrangement links TRBV7-9 to TRBJ1-2, with TRBD1 matching over 9 bases. The length of the CDR3 is 14 residues. V shed 6 bases and J 7 bases; nucleotides not matched to a gene: 9. Germline V gene lookup returns CDR1 SEHNR and CDR2 FQNEAQ (reference sequence). CDR3 coding DNA: TGTGCCAGCAGGCGCCGACAGGGGGAAGGTGGCTACACCTTC. Protein sequence: CASRRRQGEGGYTF.

The chain carries TRBV6-5 and TRBJ2-4, with D perhaps TRBD1 (5 bases). The germline CDR1 and CDR2 sequences are MNHEY and SVGAGI. V was clipped by 3 bases and J by 8 bases, with 14 bases between them. The CDR3 runs to 14 residues. CDR3 residues: CASSYDSFGDIQYF. In nucleotides, the CDR3 is TGTGCCAGCAGTTATGACAGCTTTGGGGACATTCAGTACTTC.

The rearrangement uses TRBV5-1 and TRBJ1-1; 10 positions match TRBD1. J was trimmed by 4 bases and V by 3 bases; bases with no gene match: 12. CDR1 is SGHRS, CDR2 YFSETQ, per germline. This CDR3 comprises 17 residues. The chain's CDR3 is CASSSLPGQGRGTEAFF. The CDR3 DNA follows: TGCGCCAGCAGCTCGCTGCCGGGACAGGGGAGGGGCACTGAAGCTTTCTTT.

This rearrangement joins TRBV2 to TRBJ1-2; 8 bases map to TRBD1. The CDR3 has 12 amino acids. J was trimmed by 8 bases and V by 9 bases; bases with no gene match: 8. Per the germline V gene, CDR1 is SNHLY and CDR2 is FYNNEI. The CDR3 here is CARGQDVGGYTF. CDR3 bases: TGTGCCAGGGGACAGGACGTGGGGGGCTACACCTTC.

This clone is a singleton in its sample. The junction shows a germline mismatch at one end, possibly a read error. The rearrangement uses TRBV7-7 and TRBJ1-1, with 9 bases identical to TRBD1. Looked up from germline, CDR1 is SSHAT and CDR2 is FNYEAQ (reference sequence). This CDR3 has 16 residues. CDR3 DNA: TGTGCTAGCAGCCTATCAACGCGACAGGGGGACACTGAAGCTTTCTTT. Encoded protein: CASSLSTRQGDTEAFF.

This sequence joins TRBV5-1 and TRBJ1-4; no clear D. This CDR3 has 16 amino acids. V lost 0 bases, J lost 1 base, and 10 bases lay in between. The germline gives CDR1 SGHRS, CDR2 YFSETQ. The CDR3 sequence is CASSLVHPGTNEKLFF. The CDR3 DNA follows: TGCGCCAGCAGCTTGGTCCACCCGGGAACTAATGAAAAACTGTTTTTT.

The rearrangement joins TRBV25-1 to TRBJ2-1; TRBD2 is a possible D gene (7 bases). The CDR3 runs 16 residues. Deletions cut 1 base from V and 2 bases from J, with 12 bases between. CDR1 is MGHDK and CDR2 is SYGVNS in the germline V gene. The CDR3 DNA follows: TGTGCCAGCAGTGAATTTGGGGGGGGGCCCTACAATGAGCAGTTCTTC. Translating it yields CASSEFGGGPYNEQFF.

Written as DNA, the CDR3 is TGTGCCAGCAGTACTGGACAGCTGAACACTGAAGCTTTCTTT. It encodes CASSTGQLNTEAFF. The gene calls are TRBV6-6 and TRBJ1-1; maybe TRBD1 (6 bases). CDR1 MNHNY and CDR2 SVGAGI come from the germline V gene (reference sequence). V shed 5 bases and J shed 0 bases, with 10 bases lying between them. CDR3 length: 14 residues.

V and J are TRBV27 and TRBJ1-1; perhaps TRBD1 as D (5 bases). V lost 5 bases and J 3 bases, leaving 10 bases between the germline ends. The CDR3 length is 13 residues. Germline CDR1 MNHEY, CDR2 SMNVEV (reference sequence). As DNA, the CDR3 is TGTGCCAGCAGTCTAAGACAGCACACTGAAGCTTTCTTT. Translation: CASSLRQHTEAFF.

As concerns this clone: Other DNA variants within this sample encode the same CDR3. The chain links TRBV27 to TRBJ2-7, with TRBD1 matching 8 bases. Per germline, CDR1 MNHEY and CDR2 SMNVEV (reference sequence). CDR3 length equals 15 residues. The ends lost 0 bases at V and 2 bases at J; junction bases unmatched: 3. The CDR3 region has the DNA TGTGCCAGCAGTTTATCGGGGACAGGAGCCTACGAGCAGTACTTC. As protein: CASSLSGTGAYEQYF.

In its sample, this clone was seen a few times. The identical CDR3 is also encoded by other nucleotide sequences in the sample. The rearrangement uses TRBV9 and TRBJ1-1, with D unresolved. The CDR3 loop spans 13 amino acids. From germline, CDR1 is SGDLS and CDR2 YYNGEE. V dropped 0 bases and J dropped 2 bases, with 5 bases sitting between them. The CDR3 protein is CASSVGRNTEAFF. CDR3 DNA: TGTGCCAGCAGCGTAGGTAGAAACACTGAAGCTTTCTTT.

The chain joins TRBV7-2 to TRBJ2-3; 15 bases are a match to TRBD2. The CDR3 consists of 19 residues. With 0 bases clipped from V and 2 bases from J, the junction kept 6 bases outside the gene matches. Germline-derived CDR1 and CDR2 are SGHTA and FQGNSA. This CDR3 reads CASSLAPGLAGGPTDTQYF. In DNA, the CDR3 is TGTGCCAGCAGCTTAGCCCCGGGACTAGCGGGGGGTCCCACAGATACGCAGTATTTT.

The genes are TRBV5-4 and TRBJ1-6; no reliable D call. Per the germline V gene, CDR1 is SGHNT and CDR2 is YYREEE (reference sequence). V lost 9 bases, J lost 11 bases, and 18 bases lay in between. This CDR3 is built from 13 residues. The CDR3 DNA is TGTGCCACCACTAAGGAGGGTGTCGCACCCCTCCACTTT. It is translated as CATTKEGVAPLHF.

J is TRBJ2-7 and V is TRBV7-3, with 16 positions matching TRBD2. Germline assignment: CDR1 SGHTA and CDR2 FQGTGA. The CDR3 has 18 amino acids. V trimming: 0 bases; J trimming: 3 bases; junction bases outside the gene matches: 5. CDR3 sequence: CASSLTGLAGGPGYEQYF. CDR3 in DNA: TGTGCCAGCAGCTTAACGGGACTAGCGGGGGGGCCAGGCTACGAGCAGTACTTC.

This clone was observed once. The V gene is TRBV9, the J gene TRBJ1-1; D possibly corresponds to TRBD1 (5 bases). The length of the CDR3 is 13 residues. CDR1 SGDLS and CDR2 YYNGEE come from the germline V gene. Deletions cut 4 bases from V and 3 bases from J, with 10 bases between. CDR3 sequence: CASSPRTHTEAFF. CDR3 coding DNA: TGTGCCAGCAGCCCCCGGACACACACTGAAGCTTTCTTT.

The rearrangement links TRBV28 to TRBJ2-7, with D possibly being TRBD2 (5 bases). V lost 3 bases, J lost 3 bases, and 12 bases lay in between. CDR1 MDHEN and CDR2 SYDVKM come from the germline V gene. The CDR3 extends over 14 amino acids. CDR3 in DNA: TGTGCCAGCAGTTTCGAGGGAAACATCTACGAGCAGTACTTC. Protein sequence: CASSFEGNIYEQYF.

The V call is TRBV6-5, the J call TRBJ2-7, with TRBD2 identical over 8 bases. Germline V CDR1 and CDR2: MNHEY, SVGAGI. Trimming at V came to 6 bases and at J to 6 bases, leaving 10 bases not matched to a gene. The CDR3 runs to 14 residues. CDR3 region: CASSTGGLQVEQYF. The CDR3 nucleotides read TGTGCCAGCAGCACGGGGGGGCTCCAAGTCGAGCAGTACTTC.

The chain is built from TRBV5-6 and TRBJ1-2, with D unresolved. The V end lost 3 bases, the J end lost 4 bases, and 13 bases lay between the germline ends. Germline V gene lookup returns CDR1 SGHDT and CDR2 YYEEEE. The CDR3 is 14 residues long. DNA for the CDR3: TGTGCCAGCAGCTCAGGTGCGGGAAGCTATGGCTACACCTTC. Its translation is CASSSGAGSYGYTF. The full variable domain, in which reference TRBV5-6 and TRBJ1-2 provide the parts outside the CDR3, is DAGVTQSPTHLIKTRGQQVTLRCSPKSGHDTVSWYQQALGQGPQFIFQYYEEEERQRGNFPDRFSGHQFPNYSSELNVNALLLGDSALYLCASSSGAGSYGYTFGSGTRLTVV.

The chain combines TRBV4-2 with TRBJ1-2; TRBD1 matches 9 bases. The CDR3 contains 14 residues. Germline trimming cut 7 bases from V and 8 bases from J; bases unmatched to any gene: 11. Per the germline V gene, CDR1 is LGHNA and CDR2 is YNFKEQ. Here the CDR3 reads CASNPGQGGEGYTF. CDR3 coding DNA: TGTGCCAGCAACCCGGGACAGGGCGGGGAAGGCTACACCTTC.